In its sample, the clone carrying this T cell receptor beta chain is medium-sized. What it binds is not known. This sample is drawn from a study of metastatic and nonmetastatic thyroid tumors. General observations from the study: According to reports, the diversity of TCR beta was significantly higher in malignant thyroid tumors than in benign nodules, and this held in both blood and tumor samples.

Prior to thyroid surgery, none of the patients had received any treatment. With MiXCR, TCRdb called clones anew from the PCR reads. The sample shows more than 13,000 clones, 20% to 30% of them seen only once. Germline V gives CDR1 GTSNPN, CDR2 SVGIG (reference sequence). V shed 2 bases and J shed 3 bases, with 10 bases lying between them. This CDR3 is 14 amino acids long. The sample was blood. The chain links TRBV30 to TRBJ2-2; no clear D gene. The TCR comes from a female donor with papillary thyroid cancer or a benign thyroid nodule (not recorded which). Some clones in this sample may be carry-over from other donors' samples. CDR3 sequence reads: CAWSRAGYTGELFF. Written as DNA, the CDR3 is TGTGCCTGGAGTAGGGCAGGTTACACCGGGGAGCTGTTTTTT.